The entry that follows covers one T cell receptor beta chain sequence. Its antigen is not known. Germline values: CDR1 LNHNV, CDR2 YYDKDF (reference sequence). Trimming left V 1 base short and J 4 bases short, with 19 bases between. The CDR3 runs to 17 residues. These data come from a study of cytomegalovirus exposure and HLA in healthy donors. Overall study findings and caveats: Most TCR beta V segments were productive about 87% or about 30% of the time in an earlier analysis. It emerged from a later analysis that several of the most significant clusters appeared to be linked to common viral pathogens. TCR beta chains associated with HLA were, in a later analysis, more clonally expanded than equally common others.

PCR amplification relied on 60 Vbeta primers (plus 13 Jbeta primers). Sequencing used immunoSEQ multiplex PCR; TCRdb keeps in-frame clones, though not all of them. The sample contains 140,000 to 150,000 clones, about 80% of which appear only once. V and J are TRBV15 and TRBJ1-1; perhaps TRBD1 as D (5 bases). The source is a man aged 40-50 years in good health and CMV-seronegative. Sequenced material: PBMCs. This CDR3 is CATSRVGFGTGGTEAFF. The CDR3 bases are TGTGCCACCAGCAGAGTGGGGTTCGGGACTGGGGGCACTGAAGCTTTCTTT.